This T cell receptor beta chain came from a study of OX40 agonist ivuxolimab in advanced cancers. The study, taken as a whole, reports: Relatively little clonal expansion, among the lowest observed, appeared in partial responders at 0.1-3.0 mg/kg.

Autoimmune disease history or systemic immunosuppression was exclusionary. CDR3 size: 14 residues. V shed 5 bases, J shed 10 bases, and the junction held 13 bases outside the gene matches. Per germline, CDR1 SGHRS and CDR2 YFSETQ. This clone was observed a single time. What it recognizes is unknown. The data were produced by immunoSEQ multiplex PCR, yet TCRdb's version contains in-frame clones alone and is incomplete. Seen here are tens of thousands of clones, around 90% observed once, and the top ten hold about 0.59%. The sequenced sample was CD4+ or CD8+ T cells sorted from blood, obtained in a trial of the OX40 agonist ivuxolimab. This rearrangement joins TRBV5-1 to TRBJ1-1; 8 bases are a match to TRBD1. The sequence came from an adult with an advanced solid tumor such as melanoma, head and neck, liver or kidney cancer. CDR3 loop: CASRSGTGPLVAFF. CDR3 in DNA: TGCGCCAGCAGGAGTGGGACAGGCCCTTTGGTAGCTTTCTTT.